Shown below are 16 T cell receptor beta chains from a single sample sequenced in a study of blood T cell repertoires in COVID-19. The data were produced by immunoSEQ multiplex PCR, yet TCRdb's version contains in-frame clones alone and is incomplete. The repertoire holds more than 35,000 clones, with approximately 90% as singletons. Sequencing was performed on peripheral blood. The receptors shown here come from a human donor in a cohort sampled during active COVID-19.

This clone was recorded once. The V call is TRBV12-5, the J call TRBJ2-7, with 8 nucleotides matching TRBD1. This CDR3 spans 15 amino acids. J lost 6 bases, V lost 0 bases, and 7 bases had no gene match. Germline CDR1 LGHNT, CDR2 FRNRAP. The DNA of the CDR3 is TGTGCTAGTGGTTTGGTTCGGGACAGGTCTTCCGAGCAGTACTTC. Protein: CASGLVRDRSSEQYF.

For the CDR3, the DNA is TGTGCCAGCAGCTCCTCGCAAGAGACCCAGTACTTC. Translating it yields CASSSSQETQYF. The chain is built from TRBV7-9 and TRBJ2-5; D gene uncertain. The V end was cut by 4 bases, the J end by 2 bases, with 5 bases between. This CDR3 region has 12 residues. Germline V gives CDR1 SEHNR, CDR2 FQNEAQ (reference sequence).

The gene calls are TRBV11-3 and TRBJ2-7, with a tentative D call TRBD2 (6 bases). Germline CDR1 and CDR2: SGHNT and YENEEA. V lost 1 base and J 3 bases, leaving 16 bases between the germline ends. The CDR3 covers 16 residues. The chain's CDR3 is CASSLGSSGANYEQYF. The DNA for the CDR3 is TGTGCCAGCAGCTTAGGGTCATCGGGAGCCAACTACGAGCAGTACTTC.

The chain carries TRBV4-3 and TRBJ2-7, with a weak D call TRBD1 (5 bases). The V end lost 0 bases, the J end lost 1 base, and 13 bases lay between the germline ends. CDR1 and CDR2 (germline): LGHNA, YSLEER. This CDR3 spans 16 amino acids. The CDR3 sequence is CASSQEVPGISYEQYF. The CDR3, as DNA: TGCGCCAGCAGCCAAGAAGTCCCAGGGATTTCCTACGAGCAGTACTTC.

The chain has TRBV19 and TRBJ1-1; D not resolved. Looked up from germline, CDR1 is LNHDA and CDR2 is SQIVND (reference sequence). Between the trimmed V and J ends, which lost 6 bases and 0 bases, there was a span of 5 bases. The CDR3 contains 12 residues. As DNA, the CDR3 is TGTGCCAGTAGGTCTATGAACACTGAAGCTTTCTTT. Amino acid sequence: CASRSMNTEAFF.

CDR3 loop: CASSQGGQINYGYTF. The DNA of the CDR3 is TGTGCCAGCAGCCAAGGAGGGCAGATCAACTATGGCTACACCTTC. This chain links TRBV3-1 (or the pseudogene TRBV3-2) with TRBJ1-2, with no clear D. V shed 1 base and J shed 2 bases, with 11 bases lying between them. The germline V gene has CDR1 LGHDT and CDR2 YNNKEL (reference sequence). This CDR3 spans 15 amino acids.

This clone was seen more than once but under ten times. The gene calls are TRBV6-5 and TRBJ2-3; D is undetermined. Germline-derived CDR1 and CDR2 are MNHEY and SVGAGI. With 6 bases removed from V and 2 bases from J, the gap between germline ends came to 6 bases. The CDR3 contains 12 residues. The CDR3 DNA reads TGTGCCAGCAGCTCAGACACAGATACGCAGTATTTT. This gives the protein CASSSDTDTQYF.

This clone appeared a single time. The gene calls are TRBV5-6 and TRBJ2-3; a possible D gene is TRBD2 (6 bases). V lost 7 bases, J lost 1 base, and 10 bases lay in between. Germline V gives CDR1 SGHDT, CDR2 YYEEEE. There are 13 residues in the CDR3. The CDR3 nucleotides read TGTGCCAGCTTGTCGGGGGGCACAGATACGCAGTATTTT. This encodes CASLSGGTDTQYF.

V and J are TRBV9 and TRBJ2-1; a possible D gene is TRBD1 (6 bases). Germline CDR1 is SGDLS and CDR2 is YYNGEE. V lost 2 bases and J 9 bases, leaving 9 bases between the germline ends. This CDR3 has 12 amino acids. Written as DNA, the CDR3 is TGTGCCAGCAGCGTCAGGGGTCGTGAGCAGTTCTTC. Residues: CASSVRGREQFF.

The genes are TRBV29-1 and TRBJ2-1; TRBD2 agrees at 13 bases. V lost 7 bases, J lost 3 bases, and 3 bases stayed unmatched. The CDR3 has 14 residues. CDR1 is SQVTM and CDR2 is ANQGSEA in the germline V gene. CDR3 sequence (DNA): TGCAGCGGGGGACTAGCGGGGATCTACAATGAGCAGTTCTTC. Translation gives CSGGLAGIYNEQFF.

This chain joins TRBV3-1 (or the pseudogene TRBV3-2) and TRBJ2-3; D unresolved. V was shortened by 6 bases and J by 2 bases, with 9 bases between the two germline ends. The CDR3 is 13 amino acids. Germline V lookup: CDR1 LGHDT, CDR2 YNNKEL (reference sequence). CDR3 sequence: CASSNSPTDTQYF. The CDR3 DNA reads TGTGCCAGCAGTAATAGTCCCACAGATACGCAGTATTTT.

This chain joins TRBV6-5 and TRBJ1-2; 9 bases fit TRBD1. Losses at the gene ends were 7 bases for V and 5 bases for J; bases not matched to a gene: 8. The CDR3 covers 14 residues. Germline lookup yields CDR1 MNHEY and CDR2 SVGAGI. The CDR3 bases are TGTGCCAGCACCTCCTACGGGACAGGGTATGGCTACACCTTC. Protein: CASTSYGTGYGYTF.

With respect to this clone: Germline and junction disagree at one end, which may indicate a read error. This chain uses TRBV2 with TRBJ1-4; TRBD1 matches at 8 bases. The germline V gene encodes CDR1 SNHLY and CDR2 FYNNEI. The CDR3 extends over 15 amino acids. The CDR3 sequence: CASSEFQGAGEKPFF. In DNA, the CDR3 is TGTGCCAGCAGTGAATTCCAGGGGGCAGGGGAAAAACCGTTTTTT. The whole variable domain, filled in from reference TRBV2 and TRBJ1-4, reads EPEVTQTPSHQVTQMGQEVILRCVPISNHLYFYWYRQILGQKVEFLVSFYNNEISEKSEIFDDQFSVERPDGSNFTLKIRSTKLEDSAMYFCASSEFQGAGEKPFFGSGTQLSVL.

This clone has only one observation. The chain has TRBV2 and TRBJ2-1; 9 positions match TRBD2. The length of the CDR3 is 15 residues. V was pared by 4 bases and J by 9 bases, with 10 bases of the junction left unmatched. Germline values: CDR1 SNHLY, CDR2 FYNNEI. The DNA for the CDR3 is TGTGCCAGCAGTGTGCGGGAGGGCCGAGTCCCTGAGCAGTTCTTC. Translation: CASSVREGRVPEQFF.

As DNA, the CDR3 is TGTGCCATTGCCGGGACAGGGGGAGAAGCTTTCTTT. Translation gives CAIAGTGGEAFF. The gene calls are TRBV25-1 and TRBJ1-1; 11 bases match TRBD1. Germline V CDR1 and CDR2: MGHDK, SYGVNS. V lost 10 bases and J lost 8; bases outside the gene matches: 6. There are 12 residues in the CDR3.

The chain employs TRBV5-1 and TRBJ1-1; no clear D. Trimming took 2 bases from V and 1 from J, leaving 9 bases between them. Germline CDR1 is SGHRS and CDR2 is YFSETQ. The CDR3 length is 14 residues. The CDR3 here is CASSLTLGNTEAFF. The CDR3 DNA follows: TGCGCCAGCAGCTTAACCCTCGGGAACACTGAAGCTTTCTTT.